The present entry profiles one T cell receptor (beta chain) with its context. Profiling relied on immunoSEQ multiplex PCR, and the TCRdb table lists in-frame clones only, not all of them. The table lists hundreds of thousands of clones, 75% to 90% of them singletons. This sample is part of a study of blood T cell repertoires in COVID-19. Study-level information: Samples of COVID-19 (acute and convalescent) were obtained from the United States, Italy and Spain.

This CDR3 is built from 16 residues. The receptor was isolated from a woman in her twenties or thirties who had recovered from COVID-19. The sample was peripheral blood. This chain connects TRBV21-1 to TRBJ2-2; the D segment call TRBD1 is taken from the table without a DNA check. TRBV21-1 is designated a pseudogene. For the CDR3, the DNA is TGTGCCAGCAGCACACAGGACATTCGGAACACCGGGGAGCTGTTTTTT. Its translation is CASSTQDIRNTGELFF.